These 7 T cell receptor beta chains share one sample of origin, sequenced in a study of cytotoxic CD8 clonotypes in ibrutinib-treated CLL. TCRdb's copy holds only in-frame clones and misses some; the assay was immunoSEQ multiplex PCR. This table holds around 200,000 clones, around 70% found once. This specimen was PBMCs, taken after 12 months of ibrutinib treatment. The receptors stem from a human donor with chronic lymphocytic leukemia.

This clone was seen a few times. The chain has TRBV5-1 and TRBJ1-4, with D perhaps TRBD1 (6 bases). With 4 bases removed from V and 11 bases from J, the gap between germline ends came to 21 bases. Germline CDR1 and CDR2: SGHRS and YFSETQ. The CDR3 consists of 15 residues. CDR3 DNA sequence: TGCGCCAGCAGCCCGAGAGGGGGACAAGTCGGGAAACTGTTTTTT. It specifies CASSPRGGQVGKLFF.

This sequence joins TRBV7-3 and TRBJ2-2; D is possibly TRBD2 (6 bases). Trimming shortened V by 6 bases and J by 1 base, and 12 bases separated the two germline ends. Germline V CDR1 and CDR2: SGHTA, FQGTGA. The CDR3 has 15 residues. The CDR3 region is CASRGGAVNTGELFF. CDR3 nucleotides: TGTGCCAGCAGAGGAGGGGCGGTGAACACCGGGGAGCTGTTTTTT. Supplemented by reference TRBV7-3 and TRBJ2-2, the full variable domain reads GAGVSQTPSNKVTEKGKYVELRCDPISGHTALYWYRQSLGQGPEFLIYFQGTGAADDSGLPNDRFFAVRPEGSVSTLKIQRTERGDSAVYLCASRGGAVNTGELFFGEGSRLTVL.

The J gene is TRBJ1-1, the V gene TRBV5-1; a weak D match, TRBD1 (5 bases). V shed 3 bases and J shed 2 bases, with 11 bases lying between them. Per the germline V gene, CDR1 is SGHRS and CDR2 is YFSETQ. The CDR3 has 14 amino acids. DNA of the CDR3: TGCGCCAGCAGCTCCGGGACTTTTAACACTGAAGCTTTCTTT. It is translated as CASSSGTFNTEAFF. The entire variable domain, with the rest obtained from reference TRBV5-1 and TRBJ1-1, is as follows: KAGVTQTPRYLIKTRGQQVTLSCSPISGHRSVSWYQQTPGQGLQFLFEYFSETQRNKGNFPGRFSGRQFSNSRSEMNVSTLELGDSALYLCASSSGTFNTEAFFGQGTRLTVV.

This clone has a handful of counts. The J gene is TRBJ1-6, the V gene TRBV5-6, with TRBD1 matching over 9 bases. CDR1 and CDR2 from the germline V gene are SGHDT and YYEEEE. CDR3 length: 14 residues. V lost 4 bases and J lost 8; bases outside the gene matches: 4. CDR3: CASSGYRGHSPLHF. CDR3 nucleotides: TGTGCCAGCAGCGGATACAGGGGGCATTCACCCCTCCACTTT.

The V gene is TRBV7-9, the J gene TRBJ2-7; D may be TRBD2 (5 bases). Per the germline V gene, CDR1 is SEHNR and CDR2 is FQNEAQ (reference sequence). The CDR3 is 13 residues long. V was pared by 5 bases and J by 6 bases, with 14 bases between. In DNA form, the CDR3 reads TGTGCCAGCAGCCCACGAAGGACTGGCGAGCAGTACTTC. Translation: CASSPRRTGEQYF.

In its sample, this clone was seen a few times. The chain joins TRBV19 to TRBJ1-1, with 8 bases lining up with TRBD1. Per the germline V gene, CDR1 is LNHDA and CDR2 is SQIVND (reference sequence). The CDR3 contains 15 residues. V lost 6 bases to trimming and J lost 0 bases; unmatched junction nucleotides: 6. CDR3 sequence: CASRHGQGLNTEAFF. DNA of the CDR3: TGTGCCAGTAGACATGGACAGGGCTTGAACACTGAAGCTTTCTTT.

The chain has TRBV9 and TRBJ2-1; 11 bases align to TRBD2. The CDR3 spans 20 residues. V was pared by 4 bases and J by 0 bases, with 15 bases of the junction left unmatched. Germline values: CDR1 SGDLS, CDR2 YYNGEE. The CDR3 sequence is CASSLLAGGPPLGSYNEQFF. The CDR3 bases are TGTGCCAGCAGCCTCCTAGCGGGAGGCCCCCCCTTGGGCTCCTACAATGAGCAGTTCTTC.